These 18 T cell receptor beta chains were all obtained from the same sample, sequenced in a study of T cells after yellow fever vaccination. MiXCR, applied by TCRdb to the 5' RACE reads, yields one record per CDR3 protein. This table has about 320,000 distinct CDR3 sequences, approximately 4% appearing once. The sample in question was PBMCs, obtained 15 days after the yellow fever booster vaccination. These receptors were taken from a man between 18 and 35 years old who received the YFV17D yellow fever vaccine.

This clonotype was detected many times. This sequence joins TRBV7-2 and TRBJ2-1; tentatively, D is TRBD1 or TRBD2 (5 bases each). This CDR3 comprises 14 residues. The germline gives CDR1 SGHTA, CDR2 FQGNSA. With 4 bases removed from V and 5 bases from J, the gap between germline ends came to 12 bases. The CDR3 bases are TGTGCCAGCAGCTACCCCGGGACGAACAATGAGCAGTTCTTC. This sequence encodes CASSYPGTNNEQFF. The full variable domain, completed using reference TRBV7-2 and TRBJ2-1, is GAGVSQSPSNKVTEKGKDVELRCDPISGHTALYWYRQSLGQGLEFLIYFQGNSAPDKSGLPSDRFSAERTGGSVSTLTIQRTQQEDSAVYLCASSYPGTNNEQFFGPGTRLTVL.

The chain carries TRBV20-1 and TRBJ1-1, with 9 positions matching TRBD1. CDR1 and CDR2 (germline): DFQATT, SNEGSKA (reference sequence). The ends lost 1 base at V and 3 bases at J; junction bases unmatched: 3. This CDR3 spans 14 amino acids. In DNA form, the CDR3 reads TGCAGTGCTAGAGCACAGGGGGCGGACACTGAAGCTTTCTTT. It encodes CSARAQGADTEAFF.

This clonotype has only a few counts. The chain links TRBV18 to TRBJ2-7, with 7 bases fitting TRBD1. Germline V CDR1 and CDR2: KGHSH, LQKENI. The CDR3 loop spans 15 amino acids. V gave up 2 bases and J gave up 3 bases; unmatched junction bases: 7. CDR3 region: CASSPLSGQVYEQYF. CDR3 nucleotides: TGTGCCAGCTCACCATTGAGTGGACAGGTCTACGAGCAGTACTTC.

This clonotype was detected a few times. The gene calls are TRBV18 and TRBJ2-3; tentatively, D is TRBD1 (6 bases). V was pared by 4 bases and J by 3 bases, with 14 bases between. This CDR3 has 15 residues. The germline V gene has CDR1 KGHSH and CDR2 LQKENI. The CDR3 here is CASSLGAGQTDTQYF. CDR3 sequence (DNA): TGTGCCAGCTCACTGGGGGCAGGTCAAACAGATACGCAGTATTTT.

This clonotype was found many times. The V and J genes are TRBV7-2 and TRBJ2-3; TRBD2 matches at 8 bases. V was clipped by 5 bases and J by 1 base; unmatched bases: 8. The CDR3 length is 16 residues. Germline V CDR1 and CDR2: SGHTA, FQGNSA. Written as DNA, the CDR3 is TGTGCCAGCAGCAACACTAGCGGAGGGGGCACAGATACGCAGTATTTT. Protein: CASSNTSGGGTDTQYF.

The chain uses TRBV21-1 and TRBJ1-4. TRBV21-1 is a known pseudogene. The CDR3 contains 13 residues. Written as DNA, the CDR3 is TGTGCCAGTCGTCCATCCCTCAATGAAAAACTGTTTTTT. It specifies CASRPSLNEKLFF.

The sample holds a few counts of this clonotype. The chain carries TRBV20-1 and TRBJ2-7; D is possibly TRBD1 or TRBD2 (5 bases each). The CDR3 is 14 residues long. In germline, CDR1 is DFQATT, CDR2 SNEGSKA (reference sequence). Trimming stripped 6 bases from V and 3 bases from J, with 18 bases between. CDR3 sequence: CSAQKGTDHYEQYF. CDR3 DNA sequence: TGCAGTGCCCAGAAGGGGACGGACCACTACGAGCAGTACTTC.

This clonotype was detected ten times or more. The CDR3 loop is CASSYGRGRTGELFF. CDR3 DNA: TGTGCCAGCAGTTACGGTCGGGGCAGGACCGGGGAGCTGTTTTTT. This chain links TRBV6-5 with TRBJ2-2; D tentatively fits TRBD1 or TRBD2 (5 bases each). The CDR3 extends over 15 amino acids. In germline, CDR1 is MNHEY, CDR2 SVGAGI. Trimming took 2 bases from V and 5 from J, leaving 12 bases between them.

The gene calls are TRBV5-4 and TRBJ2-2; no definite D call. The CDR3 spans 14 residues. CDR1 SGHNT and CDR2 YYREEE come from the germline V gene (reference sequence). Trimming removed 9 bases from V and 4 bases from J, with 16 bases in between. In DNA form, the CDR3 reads TGTGCCACCCTCGGCCCTTCGGGCACCGGGGAGCTGTTTTTT. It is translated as CATLGPSGTGELFF.

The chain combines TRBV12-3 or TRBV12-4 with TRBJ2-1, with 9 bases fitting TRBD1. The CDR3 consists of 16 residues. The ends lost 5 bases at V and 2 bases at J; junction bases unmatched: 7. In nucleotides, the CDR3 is TGTGCCAGCAGTGGACCCGGGACAGGGCCCTACAATGAGCAGTTCTTC. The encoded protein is CASSGPGTGPYNEQFF.

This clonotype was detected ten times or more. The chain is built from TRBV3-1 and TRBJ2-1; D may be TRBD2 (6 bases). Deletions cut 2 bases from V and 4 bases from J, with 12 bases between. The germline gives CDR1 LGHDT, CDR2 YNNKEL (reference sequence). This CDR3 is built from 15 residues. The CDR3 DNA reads TGTGCCAGCAGCCAACGGCGGGGAAGTTACAATGAGCAGTTCTTC. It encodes CASSQRRGSYNEQFF.

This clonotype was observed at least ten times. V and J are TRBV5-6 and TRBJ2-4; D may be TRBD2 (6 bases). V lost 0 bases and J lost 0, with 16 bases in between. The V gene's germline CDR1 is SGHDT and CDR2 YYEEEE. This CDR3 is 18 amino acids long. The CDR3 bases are TGTGCCAGCAGCTTGGAGGCAGGGAGGAACCTAGCCAAAAACATTCAGTACTTC. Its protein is CASSLEAGRNLAKNIQYF.

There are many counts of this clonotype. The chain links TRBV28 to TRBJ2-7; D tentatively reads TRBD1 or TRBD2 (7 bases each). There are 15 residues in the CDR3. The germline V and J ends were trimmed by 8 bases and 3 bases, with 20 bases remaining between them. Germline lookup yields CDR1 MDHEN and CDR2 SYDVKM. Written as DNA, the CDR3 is TGTGCCAGCGCCCCAGGGGGGGCTGATAGCTACGAGCAGTACGTC. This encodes CASAPGGADSYEQYV.

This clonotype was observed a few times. CDR3 sequence reads: CASSSQRGGADTQYF. DNA of the CDR3: TGTGCCAGCAGCTCCCAGCGGGGGGGCGCAGATACGCAGTATTTT. The chain combines TRBV11-1 with TRBJ2-3; 10 bases match TRBD2. Germline V gene data show CDR1 as SGHAT and CDR2 as FQDESV (reference sequence). Trimming removed 4 bases from V and 4 bases from J; junction bases left unmatched: 5. The CDR3 sequence is 15 residues long.

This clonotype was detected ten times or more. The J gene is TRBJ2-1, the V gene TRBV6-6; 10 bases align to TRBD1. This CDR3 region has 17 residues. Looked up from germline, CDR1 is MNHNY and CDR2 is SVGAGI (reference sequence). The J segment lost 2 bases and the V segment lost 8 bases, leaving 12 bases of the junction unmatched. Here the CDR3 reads CASAGQGRLSAYNEQFF. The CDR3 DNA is TGTGCCAGCGCGGGACAGGGGAGATTGAGCGCCTACAATGAGCAGTTCTTC.

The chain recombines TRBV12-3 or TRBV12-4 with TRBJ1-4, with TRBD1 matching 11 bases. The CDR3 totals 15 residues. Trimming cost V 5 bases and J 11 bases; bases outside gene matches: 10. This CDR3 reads CASSVDGQGANKLFF. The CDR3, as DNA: TGTGCCAGCAGTGTTGACGGACAGGGGGCGAATAAACTGTTTTTT.

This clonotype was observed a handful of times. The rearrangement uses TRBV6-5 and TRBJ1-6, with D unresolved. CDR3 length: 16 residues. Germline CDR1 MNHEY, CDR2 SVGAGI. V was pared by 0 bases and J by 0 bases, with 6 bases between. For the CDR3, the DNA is TGTGCCAGCAGTTACTCGAAATTCTCCTATAATTCACCCCTCCACTTT. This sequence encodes CASSYSKFSYNSPLHF.

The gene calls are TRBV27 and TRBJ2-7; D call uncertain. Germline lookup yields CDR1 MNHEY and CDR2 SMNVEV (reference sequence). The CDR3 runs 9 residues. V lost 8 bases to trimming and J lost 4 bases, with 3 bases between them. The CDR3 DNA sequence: TGTGCCAGCGGTTACGAGCAGTACTTC. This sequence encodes CASGYEQYF.